The clone carrying this T cell receptor beta chain was detected ten times or more. Its antigen is not identified. Via MiXCR, TCRdb re-called the 5' RACE reads, giving one row per CDR3 protein. The data show hundreds of thousands of distinct CDR3 sequences, roughly a quarter seen once. This sample stems from a study of identical twins. Findings and limits, study-wide: In zero-insertion analyses, partial confounding could arise from invariant MAIT and iNKT cells. Out-of-frame sharing of TCR alpha in monozygotic twins was underestimated by models. The more abundant beta clonotypes in cord blood had fewer insertions, and memory repertoires did not show this.

The CDR3 has 16 amino acids. Trimming removed 6 bases from V and 9 bases from J; junction bases left unmatched: 13. These data were also reused for a study on T cells expressing NK-cell markers. Per that paper: These clonotypes, the leaders elsewhere, also led the CD3+CD56-NKG2C+ fraction in a handful of donors.

The sequence was collected from a woman aged 18-29 years in good health. Sequenced sample: CD4+ T cells sorted from blood. J is TRBJ2-1 and V is TRBV12-3 or TRBV12-4; TRBD2 matches at 11 bases. Here the CDR3 reads CASRPLTSGGSIEQFF. The CDR3 region has the DNA TGTGCCAGCAGACCACTAACTAGCGGGGGTTCGATTGAGCAGTTCTTC.